This TCR beta chain originates from a study of breast tumors, draining lymph nodes, adjacent tissues. Unmatched junction bases numbered 9, after V lost 3 bases and J lost 2 bases. The CDR3 is made up of 17 amino acids. The germline V gene encodes CDR1 MGHDK and CDR2 SYGVNS. Breast cancer patients provided tissue from their axillary draining lymph nodes. This clonotype came up many times. Its antigen remains unknown. Study findings and constraints: Tumor T cell lymph node origin was a supported hypothesis, not proven. Most tumor T cells seemingly derive from lymph node, then expand in tumor.

TCRdb re-derived calls from the multiplex PCR reads in MiXCR, one entry per CDR3 protein. The sample gives 120,000 or so distinct CDR3 sequences, about 20% of which show up once; under 4.5% is in the top ten. This sequence originates from a female donor with breast cancer. Some clones in this sample may be carry-over from other donors' samples. This chain uses TRBV25-1 with TRBJ2-1, with 8 bases matching TRBD2. Sequencing was done on a sample of axillary lymph node tissue. CDR3 in amino acids: CASSDGLARGPYNEQFF. Written as DNA, the CDR3 is TGTGCCAGCAGTGACGGACTAGCTAGGGGTCCCTACAATGAGCAGTTCTTC.